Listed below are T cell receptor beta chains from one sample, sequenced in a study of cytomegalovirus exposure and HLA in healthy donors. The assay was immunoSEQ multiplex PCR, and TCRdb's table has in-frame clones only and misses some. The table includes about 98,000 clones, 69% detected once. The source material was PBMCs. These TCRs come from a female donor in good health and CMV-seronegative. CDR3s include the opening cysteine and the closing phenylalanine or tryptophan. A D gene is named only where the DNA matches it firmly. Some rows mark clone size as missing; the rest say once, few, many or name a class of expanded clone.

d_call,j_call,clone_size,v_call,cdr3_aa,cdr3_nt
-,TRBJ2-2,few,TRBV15,CATSRDETGELFF,TGTGCCACCAGCAGAGACGAGACCGGGGAGCTGTTTTTT
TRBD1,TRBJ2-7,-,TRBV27,CASSSQGAGEQYF,TGTGCCAGCAGTTCTCAGGGGGCGGGCGAGCAGTACTTC
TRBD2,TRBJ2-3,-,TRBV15,CATRPKPSGSTDTQYF,TGTGCCACCAGGCCTAAACCTAGCGGGAGCACAGATACGCAGTATTTT
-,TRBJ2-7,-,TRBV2,CASSLGQFYEQYF,TGTGCCAGCAGTCTTGGACAGTTCTACGAGCAGTACTTC
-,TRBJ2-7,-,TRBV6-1,CATRRERAYEQYF,TGTGCCACCCGACGGGAGAGAGCCTACGAGCAGTACTTC
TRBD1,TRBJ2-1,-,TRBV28,CASSSIGTGSSYNEQFF,TGTGCCAGCAGTTCCATCGGGACAGGGAGCTCCTACAATGAGCAGTTCTTC
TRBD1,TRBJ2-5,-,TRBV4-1,CASSQGQYQETQYF,TGCGCCAGCAGCCAGGGACAGTACCAAGAGACCCAGTACTTC
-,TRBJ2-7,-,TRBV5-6,CASSLGRGSLYEQYF,TGTGCCAGCAGCTTAGGACGGGGATCACTATACGAGCAGTACTTC
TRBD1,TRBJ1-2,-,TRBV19,CASSTRQGGGYTF,TGTGCCAGTAGTACTAGACAGGGAGGCGGCTACACCTTC
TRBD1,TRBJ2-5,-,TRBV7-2,CASGKGQIQETQYF,TGTGCCAGCGGTAAGGGACAGATCCAAGAGACCCAGTACTTC
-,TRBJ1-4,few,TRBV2,CASKGNEKLFF,TGTGCCAGCAAGGGGAATGAAAAACTGTTTTTT
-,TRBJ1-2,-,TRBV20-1,CSALWEGYTF,TGCAGTGCCTTATGGGAGGGCTACACCTTC
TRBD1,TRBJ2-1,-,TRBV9,CASSVAGTGRLNEQFF,TGTGCCAGCAGCGTAGCCGGGACAGGGAGGCTCAATGAGCAGTTCTTC
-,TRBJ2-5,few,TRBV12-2,CASRLGWGVPAGGKETQYF,TGTGCAAGTCGCTTAGGCTGGGGGGTCCCAGCGGGGGGCAAAGAGACCCAGTACTTC
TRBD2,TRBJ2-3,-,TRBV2,CASSEALLAGAGDTQYF,TGTGCCAGCAGTGAAGCGCTACTAGCGGGAGCAGGAGATACGCAGTATTTT
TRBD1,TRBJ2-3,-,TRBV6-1,CATGTGDTDTQYF,TGTGCCACCGGGACAGGGGACACAGATACGCAGTATTTT
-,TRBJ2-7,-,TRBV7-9,CASSGVRGYEQYF,TGTGCCAGCAGCGGGGTTCGGGGCTACGAGCAGTACTTC
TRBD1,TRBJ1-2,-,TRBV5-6,CASSRFVVLGQGGYTF,TGTGCCAGCAGCCGCTTCGTTGTCCTTGGACAGGGTGGCTACACCTTC
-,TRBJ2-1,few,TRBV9,CASSVAPDSGSYNEQFF,TGTGCCAGCAGCGTAGCCCCGGACAGCGGCTCCTACAATGAGCAGTTCTTC
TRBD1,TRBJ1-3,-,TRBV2,CASSEGQVSGNTIYF,TGTGCCAGCAGTGAGGGACAGGTCTCTGGAAACACCATATATTTT
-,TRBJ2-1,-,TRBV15,CATSRAGWNNEQFF,TGTGCCACCAGCAGAGCGGGGTGGAACAATGAGCAGTTCTTC
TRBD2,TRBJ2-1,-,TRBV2,CASRMGVSGGEQFF,TGTGCCAGCAGGATGGGTGTAAGCGGGGGTGAGCAGTTCTTC
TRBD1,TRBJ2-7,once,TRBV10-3,CAISESGQGAYEQYF,TGTGCCATCAGTGAGTCCGGACAGGGAGCCTACGAGCAGTACTTC
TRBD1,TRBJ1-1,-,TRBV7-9,CASSFLGQGGDTEAFF,TGTGCCAGCAGCTTCTTAGGACAGGGCGGGGACACTGAAGCTTTCTTT
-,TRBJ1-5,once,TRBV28,CASSARGGKSNQPQHF,TGTGCCAGCAGTGCCCGCGGAGGGAAGAGCAATCAGCCCCAGCATTTT